The 29 T cell receptor beta chains listed next were all sequenced from one sample in a study of CD8 T cells in ankylosing spondylitis. Each CDR3 protein is one row after TCRdb ran MiXCR on the 5' RACE reads. The data hold 300,000 to 400,000 distinct CDR3 sequences, with around 10% observed a single time. Sequencing was done on a sample of blood, either unsorted or a sorted T cell fraction (not recorded which). The receptors were sampled from a female donor with ankylosing spondylitis or in good health (not recorded which).

Ten or more counts support this clonotype. The rearrangement uses TRBV20-1 and TRBJ2-3; no reliable D call. The CDR3 loop spans 16 amino acids. CDR1 DFQATT and CDR2 SNEGSKA come from the germline V gene (reference sequence). V lost 3 bases, J lost 2 bases, and 18 bases lay in between. The CDR3 reads CSASPLRFGDTDTQYF. The CDR3 DNA sequence: TGCAGTGCTAGTCCCCTTCGCTTTGGGGACACAGATACGCAGTATTTT.

The sample holds many counts of this clonotype. V usage is TRBV20-1 and J usage is TRBJ1-2, with 9 bases aligning to TRBD1. V gave up 4 bases and J gave up 7 bases; unmatched junction bases: 4. From germline, CDR1 is DFQATT and CDR2 SNEGSKA (reference sequence). The CDR3 is 12 amino acids. CDR3 amino acids: CSAIQGASGYTF. The CDR3 DNA reads as TGCAGTGCTATACAGGGGGCCTCTGGCTACACCTTC.

The table lists this clonotype with many counts. Relative to the germline gene, one junction end is altered; a read error may explain this. The V gene is TRBV27, the J gene TRBJ2-3; tentatively, D is TRBD1 (6 bases). Germline V lookup: CDR1 MNHEY, CDR2 SMNVEV (reference sequence). CDR3 length: 16 residues. CDR3 bases: TGTGCCAGCAGTCTATCACAGGGCCCCCTTTCTCTGGCGCAGTATTTT. It specifies CASSLSQGPLSLAQYF.

The chain carries TRBV15 and TRBJ2-5, with 8 bases identical to TRBD1. The CDR3 extends over 19 amino acids. Germline CDR1 reads LNHNV; CDR2 reads YYDKDF (reference sequence). V shed 0 bases, J shed 1 base, and the junction held 13 bases outside the gene matches. CDR3 nucleotides: TGTGCCACCAGCAGAGAGATTCCAGGGGACAGGTGGGGCCAAGAGACCCAGTACTTC. Translation gives CATSREIPGDRWGQETQYF.

The sample holds many counts of this clonotype. The chain employs TRBV5-6 and TRBJ2-3; TRBD1 or TRBD2 may be the D gene (5 bases each). The V gene lost 4 bases and the J gene lost 2 bases, with 17 bases spanning the gap. The CDR3 covers 16 residues. The germline V gene has CDR1 SGHDT and CDR2 YYEEEE. Here the CDR3 DNA reads TGTGCCAGCAGCATTCTCTCCGGGACCCTCACAGATACGCAGTATTTT. It is translated as CASSILSGTLTDTQYF.

As for this clonotype: A much bigger clone sits one base away, suggesting this may be a read error. The conserved phenylalanine or tryptophan is not found at the CDR3 terminus, so this likely reflects a read error. The CDR3 sequence: CASSPSAVNYEQYS. The DNA for the CDR3 is TGTGCCAGCTCACCGTCGGCGGTGAACTACGAGCAGTACTCC. This chain connects TRBV18 to TRBJ2-7; unclear D gene. Trimming removed 3 bases from V and 3 bases from J, with 12 bases in between. The germline V gene has CDR1 KGHSH and CDR2 LQKENI. The length of the CDR3 is 14 residues.

The genes are TRBV14 and TRBJ2-7, with TRBD1 identical over 7 bases. V lost 6 bases, J lost 7 bases, and 9 bases stayed unmatched. Germline V lookup: CDR1 SGHDN, CDR2 FVKESK. The CDR3 totals 13 residues. The CDR3 sequence: CASRLQGVREQYF. The CDR3, as DNA: TGTGCCAGCAGGCTCCAGGGGGTTCGGGAGCAGTACTTC.

Many counts were recorded for this clonotype. J is TRBJ2-2 and V is TRBV6-1; the D gene could be TRBD1 or TRBD2 (5 bases each). The CDR3 is 15 residues long. The V and J ends lost 1 base and 7 bases respectively, with 13 bases between them. Germline V CDR1 and CDR2: MNHNS, SASEGT. The CDR3 protein is CASSEVRGYVGELFF. The CDR3 DNA reads as TGTGCCAGCAGTGAAGTGAGGGGATATGTCGGGGAGCTGTTTTTT.

This clonotype has a count of ten or more. The chain carries TRBV28 and TRBJ2-3, with 9 bases identical to TRBD1. Trimming removed 5 bases from V and 4 bases from J; junction bases left unmatched: 4. The CDR3 contains 14 residues. Germline lookup yields CDR1 MDHEN and CDR2 SYDVKM. The CDR3 here is CASSLQGASDTQYF. The CDR3 DNA sequence: TGTGCCAGCAGTCTACAGGGGGCATCAGATACGCAGTATTTT.

There are a few counts of this clonotype. This chain uses TRBV28 with TRBJ2-2; 12 bases agree with TRBD2. CDR3 length: 17 amino acids. The J segment lost 6 bases and the V segment lost 3 bases, leaving 8 bases of the junction unmatched. CDR1 is MDHEN, CDR2 SYDVKM, per germline. CDR3 nucleotides: TGTGCCAGCAGTTTGGCTAGCGGGGGGGCCGAGTCCGGGGAGCTGTTTTTT. Translating gives CASSLASGGAESGELFF.

This clonotype has just one count. V gene TRBV7-6 combines with J gene TRBJ2-1; no definite D call. Looked up from germline, CDR1 is SGHVS and CDR2 is FNYEAQ. CDR3 size: 15 residues. The germline V and J ends were trimmed by 2 bases and 4 bases, with 12 bases remaining between them. The CDR3 loop is CASSLSARLYNEQFF. DNA of the CDR3: TGTGCCAGCAGCTTAAGCGCCAGGTTGTACAATGAGCAGTTCTTC.

There are many counts of this clonotype. CDR3 sequence: CASRWTDSSYNEQFF. In DNA, the CDR3 is TGTGCCAGCAGATGGACAGACAGCTCCTACAATGAGCAGTTCTTC. The rearrangement links TRBV7-6 to TRBJ2-1; D might be TRBD1 (6 bases). The CDR3 consists of 15 residues. Germline assignment: CDR1 SGHVS and CDR2 FNYEAQ. V dropped 6 bases and J dropped 0 bases, with 12 bases sitting between them.

The chain has TRBV28 and TRBJ2-2; D unclear. V lost 6 bases and J 2 bases, leaving 7 bases between the germline ends. Germline assignment: CDR1 MDHEN and CDR2 SYDVKM. This CDR3 is built from 13 residues. This CDR3 reads CASRVPNTGELFF. The CDR3 region has the DNA TGTGCCAGCAGAGTGCCCAACACCGGGGAGCTGTTTTTT.

This clonotype was seen repeatedly, ten times or more. The chain combines TRBV11-2 with TRBJ2-2; TRBD2 matches 10 bases. Looked up from germline, CDR1 is SGHAT and CDR2 is FQNNGV. The length of the CDR3 is 17 residues. Losses at the gene ends were 3 bases for V and 3 bases for J; bases not matched to a gene: 7. DNA of the CDR3: TGTGCCAGCAGCTTGTTTGGTCTAGCGGGAGACACCGGGGAGCTGTTTTTT. Protein product: CASSLFGLAGDTGELFF. Filled out from reference TRBV11-2 and TRBJ2-2, the complete variable domain reads EAGVAQSPRYKIIEKRQSVAFWCNPISGHATLYWYQQILGQGPKLLIQFQNNGVVDDSQLPKDRFSAERLKGVDSTLKIQPAKLEDSAVYLCASSLFGLAGDTGELFFGEGSRLTVL.

This chain uses TRBV27 with TRBJ2-7; D is unresolved. Per germline, CDR1 MNHEY and CDR2 SMNVEV (reference sequence). Trimming took 5 bases from V and 4 from J, leaving 12 bases between them. The CDR3 consists of 13 residues. CDR3 nucleotide sequence: TGTGCCAGCAGTCGCCTATCCATGTACGAGCAGTACTTC. It translates to CASSRLSMYEQYF.

In its sample, this clonotype was seen many times. This chain connects TRBV20-1 to TRBJ2-1; 13 nucleotides line up with TRBD2. CDR1 and CDR2 from the germline V gene are DFQATT and SNEGSKA (reference sequence). The V and J ends lost 5 bases and 0 bases, in that order; junction bases with no gene match: 7. This CDR3 comprises 17 residues. The CDR3 nucleotides read TGCAGTGCTTCCCTCAGGACTAGCGGGAGCTCCTACAATGAGCAGTTCTTC. It encodes CSASLRTSGSSYNEQFF.

This clonotype was recorded many times. The chain links TRBV7-8 to TRBJ1-2, with 8 nucleotides matching TRBD1. This CDR3 contains 15 residues. V lost 5 bases, J lost 5 bases, and 10 bases stayed unmatched. Germline CDR1 and CDR2: SGHVS and FQNEAQ. The DNA of the CDR3 is TGTGCCAGCAGCCTAAGCGGACAGGGCAGATATGGCTACACCTTC. It yields the protein CASSLSGQGRYGYTF.

This rearrangement joins TRBV5-5 to TRBJ2-3; 12 bases fit TRBD2. The CDR3 runs 17 residues. J was trimmed by 6 bases and V by 5 bases; bases with no gene match: 13. Per the germline V gene, CDR1 is SGHKS and CDR2 is YYEKEE (reference sequence). The chain's CDR3 is CASRPRLAGVHFDTQYF. CDR3 nucleotide sequence: TGTGCCAGCAGACCCCGACTAGCGGGGGTTCATTTTGATACGCAGTATTTT.

In this sample, this clonotype turned up many times. The V and J genes are TRBV27 and TRBJ1-6; TRBD1 matches at 7 bases. The V and J ends lost 0 bases and 7 bases, in that order; junction bases with no gene match: 3. This CDR3 comprises 15 residues. Germline V gene data show CDR1 as MNHEY and CDR2 as SMNVEV (reference sequence). The CDR3 nucleotides read TGTGCCAGCAGTTTATCGGAGGGGGCGAATTCACCCCTCCACTTT. Its translation: CASSLSEGANSPLHF.

The chain has TRBV3-1 and TRBJ2-3; TRBD2 aligns across 8 bases. Germline loops: CDR1 LGHDT, CDR2 YNNKEL (reference sequence). The CDR3 length is 16 residues. The ends lost 4 bases at V and 6 bases at J; junction bases unmatched: 12. In DNA form, the CDR3 reads TGTGCCAGCAGCCTCCGTTCTAGCGGGCTAGTCGATACGCAGTATTTT. Translated, it gives CASSLRSSGLVDTQYF.

This clonotype was picked up many times. This chain links TRBV5-1 with TRBJ1-5, with D possibly TRBD1 on 5 matching bases. The CDR3 runs to 13 residues. V was shortened by 2 bases and J by 5 bases, with 8 bases between the two germline ends. Per the germline V gene, CDR1 is SGHRS and CDR2 is YFSETQ. The CDR3 loop reads CASSFSGDQPQHF. In nucleotides, the CDR3 is TGCGCCAGCAGCTTCTCGGGGGATCAGCCCCAGCATTTT. The entire variable domain, with the rest obtained from reference TRBV5-1 and TRBJ1-5, is as follows: KAGVTQTPRYLIKTRGQQVTLSCSPISGHRSVSWYQQTPGQGLQFLFEYFSETQRNKGNFPGRFSGRQFSNSRSEMNVSTLELGDSALYLCASSFSGDQPQHFGDGTRLSIL.

Many counts were recorded for this clonotype. The chain is built from TRBV20-1 and TRBJ2-2, with TRBD2 matching 8 bases. This CDR3 region has 15 residues. Germline trimming cut 5 bases from V and 1 base from J; bases unmatched to any gene: 6. Germline V gene sequence: CDR1 DFQATT, CDR2 SNEGSKA (reference sequence). The CDR3 reads CSAPIAGMNTGELFF. The CDR3 DNA reads as TGCAGTGCTCCGATAGCGGGGATGAACACCGGGGAGCTGTTTTTT.

The chain employs TRBV20-1 and TRBJ2-4; 8 bases fit TRBD2. Germline CDR1 is DFQATT and CDR2 is SNEGSKA (reference sequence). With 5 bases clipped from V and 0 bases from J, the junction kept 15 bases outside the gene matches. The CDR3 length is 18 residues. The CDR3, as DNA: TGCAGTGCTCCAGGTGCGCGGGGGGCTTCTCTAGCCAAAAACATTCAGTACTTC. The encoded protein is CSAPGARGASLAKNIQYF.

With regard to this clonotype: A read error may explain this, as a much larger clone is one base away. The V gene is TRBV5-1, the J gene TRBJ2-7, with 7 bases lining up with TRBD1. The germline gives CDR1 SGHRS, CDR2 YFSETQ. There are 15 residues in the CDR3. CDR3 protein: CASSQPGQSSYEQSF. The CDR3 bases are TGCGCCAGCAGCCAACCGGGACAGAGCTCCTACGAGCAGTCCTTC.

This clonotype was recorded a few times. This rearrangement joins TRBV5-1 to TRBJ2-2; D gene uncertain. V gave up 3 bases and J gave up 4 bases, with 10 bases separating them. Germline CDR1 and CDR2: SGHRS and YFSETQ. The CDR3 contains 14 residues. The CDR3 spells CASSSTGLTGELFF. The CDR3 DNA follows: TGCGCCAGCAGCTCGACCGGGCTCACCGGGGAGCTGTTTTTT.

This clonotype was found many times. This chain connects TRBV5-6 to TRBJ2-2, with D perhaps matching TRBD1 or TRBD2 (5 bases each). The CDR3 is 16 residues long. With 1 base removed from V and 5 bases from J, the gap between germline ends came to 15 bases. Germline-derived CDR1 and CDR2 are SGHDT and YYEEEE. CDR3 DNA sequence: TGTGCCAGCAGCTTGAACCCGGGACGTTCGACCGGGGAGCTGTTTTTT. Encoded protein: CASSLNPGRSTGELFF.

Many counts were recorded for this clonotype. The V call is TRBV4-2, the J call TRBJ2-7; TRBD2 matches 8 bases. With V trimmed by 2 bases and J by 2 bases, 2 bases remained unmatched. Germline CDR1 LGHNA, CDR2 YNFKEQ. This CDR3 has 14 residues. CDR3 in amino acids: CASSQTGLAYEQYF. DNA for the CDR3: TGTGCCAGCAGCCAAACGGGACTAGCCTACGAGCAGTACTTC.

In this sample, this clonotype turned up a few times. The chain employs TRBV20-1 and TRBJ2-5; 9 bases map to TRBD2. CDR1 is DFQATT and CDR2 is SNEGSKA in the germline V gene (reference sequence). The CDR3 length is 14 residues. The V gene end was trimmed by 4 bases and the J gene end by 2 bases; junction bases not matched to a gene: 5. The DNA for the CDR3 is TGCAGTGCTACGCCGACTAGCGGTCAAGAGACCCAGTACTTC. It encodes CSATPTSGQETQYF.

Ten or more counts support this clonotype. The chain joins TRBV12-3 or TRBV12-4 to TRBJ2-7, with 8 bases aligning to TRBD1. The CDR3 sequence is 14 residues long. Trimming took 4 bases from V and 5 from J; bases not matched to a gene: 7. CDR3 in amino acids: CASSSTGQGNEQYF. CDR3 DNA: TGTGCCAGCAGTTCGACAGGACAGGGCAACGAGCAGTACTTC.